Sequencing of this T cell receptor beta chain was carried out in a study of cytomegalovirus exposure and HLA in healthy donors. General study findings and limits: Reports indicated that the classifier achieved high specificity and sensitivity in diagnosing cytomegalovirus status. Later genetic work tied a missense DCLRE1C variant to beta-chain V and J trimming. According to a later analysis, donors in an Asian-associated ancestry cluster reportedly had fewer N-insertions than the approximately 670-donor mean.

Concerning this clone: Its cognate antigen is unknown. Additional DNA sequences in this sample encode the identical CDR3.

Both 60 Vbeta primers and 13 Jbeta primers went into the PCR. Generated by immunoSEQ multiplex PCR, the TCRdb table keeps only in-frame clones and is missing some. The table lists tens of thousands of clones. This receptor was taken from a male donor in good health and CMV-seronegative. Material: PBMCs.

CDR3 amino acids: CASSLQGIYEQYF. In DNA form, the CDR3 reads TGTGCCAGCAGCTTGCAGGGTATCTACGAGCAGTACTTC. V is TRBV5-4 and J is TRBJ2-7, with TRBD1 as a possible D gene (5 bases). Trimming removed 1 base at V and 3 bases at J, with 8 bases between. CDR1 and CDR2 from the germline V gene are SGHNT and YYREEE (reference sequence). The CDR3 is 13 residues long.